This TCR beta chain was captured in a study of blood T cells in healthy people across ages. Concerning this clonotype: Sequence at one end of the junction differs from germline and may be a read error.

The CDR3 has 14 residues. Germline CDR1 and CDR2: MNHEY and SVGAGI. The sample providers were healthy Caucasian people from Russia, aged roughly 6 to 100. With a J-beta primer mix and a sample-barcoded 5' primer, a second PCR ran about 7 to 12 cycles. TCRdb fed the 5' RACE reads into MiXCR, producing one record per CDR3 protein. The table shows roughly 2 million distinct CDR3 sequences, with 49% occurring only once. This receptor was taken from a woman aged 40 to 49 in good health. The chain combines TRBV6-5 with TRBJ1-2; D ambiguous. Sequenced: blood. This chain's CDR3 is CASCYGPLTNGYTF. CDR3 nucleotides: TGTGCCAGCTGTTACGGGCCTCTTACTAATGGCTACACCTTC.